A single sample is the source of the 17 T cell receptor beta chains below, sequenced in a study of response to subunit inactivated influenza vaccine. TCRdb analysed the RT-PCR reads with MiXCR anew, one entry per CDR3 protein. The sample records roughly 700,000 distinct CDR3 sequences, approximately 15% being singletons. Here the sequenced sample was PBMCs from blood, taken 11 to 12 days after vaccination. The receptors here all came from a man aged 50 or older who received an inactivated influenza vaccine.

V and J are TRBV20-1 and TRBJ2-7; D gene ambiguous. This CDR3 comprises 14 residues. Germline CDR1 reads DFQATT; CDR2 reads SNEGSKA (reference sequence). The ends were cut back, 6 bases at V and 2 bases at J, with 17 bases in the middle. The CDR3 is CSATRRLATYEQYF. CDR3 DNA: TGCAGTGCAACAAGACGCCTGGCTACCTACGAGCAGTACTTC.

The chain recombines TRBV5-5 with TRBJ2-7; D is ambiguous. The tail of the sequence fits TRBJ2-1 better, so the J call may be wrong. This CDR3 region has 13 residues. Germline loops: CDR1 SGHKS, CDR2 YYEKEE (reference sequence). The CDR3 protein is CASSLVSSYEQFF. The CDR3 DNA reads TGTGCCAGCAGCTTGGTCAGTTCCTACGAGCAGTTCTTC.

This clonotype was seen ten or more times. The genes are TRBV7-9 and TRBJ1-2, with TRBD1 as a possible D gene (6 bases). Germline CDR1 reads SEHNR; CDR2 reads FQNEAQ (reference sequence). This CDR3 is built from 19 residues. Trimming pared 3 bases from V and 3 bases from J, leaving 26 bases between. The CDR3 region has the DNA TGTGCCAGCAGCTTCGTATCGGGGCGTAGGACAGCTATAGACTATGGCTACACCTTC. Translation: CASSFVSGRRTAIDYGYTF.

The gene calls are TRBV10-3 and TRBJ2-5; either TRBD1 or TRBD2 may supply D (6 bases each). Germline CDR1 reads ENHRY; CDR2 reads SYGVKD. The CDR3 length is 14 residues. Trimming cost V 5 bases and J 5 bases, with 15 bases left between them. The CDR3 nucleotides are TGTGCCATCAGTTCTTTCGTGGGGGGCGAGACCCAGTACTTC. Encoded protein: CAISSFVGGETQYF.

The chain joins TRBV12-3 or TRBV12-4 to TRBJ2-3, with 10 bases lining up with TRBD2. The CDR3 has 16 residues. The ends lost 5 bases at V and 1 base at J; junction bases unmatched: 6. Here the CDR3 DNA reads TGTGCCAGCAGTGCCCCTAGCGGGGGCGGCACAGATACGCAGTATTTT. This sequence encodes CASSAPSGGGTDTQYF.

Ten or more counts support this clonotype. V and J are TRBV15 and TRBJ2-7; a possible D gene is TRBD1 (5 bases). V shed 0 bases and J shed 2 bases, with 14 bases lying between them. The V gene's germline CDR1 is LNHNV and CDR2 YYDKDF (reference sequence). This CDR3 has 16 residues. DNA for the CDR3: TGTGCCACCAGCAGAGATAGTGTAACAGGTACCTACGAGCAGTACTTC. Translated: CATSRDSVTGTYEQYF.

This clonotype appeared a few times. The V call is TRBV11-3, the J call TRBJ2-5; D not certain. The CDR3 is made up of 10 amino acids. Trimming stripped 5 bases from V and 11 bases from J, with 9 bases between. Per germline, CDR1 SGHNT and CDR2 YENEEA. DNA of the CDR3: TGTGCCAGCAGCCAAAGAGTGCAGTACTTC. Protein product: CASSQRVQYF. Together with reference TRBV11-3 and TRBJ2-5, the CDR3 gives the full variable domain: EAGVVQSPRYKIIEKKQPVAFWCNPISGHNTLYWYLQNLGQGPELLIRYENEEAVDDSQLPKDRFSAERLKGVDSTLKIQPAELGDSAVYLCASSQRVQYFGPGTRLLVL.

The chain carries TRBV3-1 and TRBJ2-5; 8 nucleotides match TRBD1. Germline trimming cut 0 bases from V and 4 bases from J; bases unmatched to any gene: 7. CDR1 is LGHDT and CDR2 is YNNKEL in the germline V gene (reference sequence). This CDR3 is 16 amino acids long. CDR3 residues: CASSQDWTGPLETQYF. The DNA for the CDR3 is TGTGCCAGCAGCCAAGATTGGACAGGGCCTTTAGAGACCCAGTACTTC.

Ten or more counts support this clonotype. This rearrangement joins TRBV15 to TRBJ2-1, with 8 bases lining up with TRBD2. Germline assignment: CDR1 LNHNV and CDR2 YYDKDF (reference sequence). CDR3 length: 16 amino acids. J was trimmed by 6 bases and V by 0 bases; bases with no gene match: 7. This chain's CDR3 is CATSREVAGGLNEQFF. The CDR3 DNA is TGTGCCACCAGCAGAGAAGTGGCGGGGGGACTCAATGAGCAGTTCTTC.

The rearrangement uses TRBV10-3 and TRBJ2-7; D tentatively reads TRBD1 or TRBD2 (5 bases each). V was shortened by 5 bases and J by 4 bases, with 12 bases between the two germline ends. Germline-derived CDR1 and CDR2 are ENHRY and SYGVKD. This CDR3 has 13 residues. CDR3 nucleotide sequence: TGTGCCATCAGTCCCCCCGGGGCGTACGAGCAGTACTTC. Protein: CAISPPGAYEQYF.

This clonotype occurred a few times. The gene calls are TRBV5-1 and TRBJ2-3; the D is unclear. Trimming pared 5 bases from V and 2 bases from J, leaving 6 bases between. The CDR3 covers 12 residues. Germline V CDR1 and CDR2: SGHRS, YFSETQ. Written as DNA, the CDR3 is TGCGCCAGCAGACGGACCACAGATACGCAGTATTTT. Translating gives CASRRTTDTQYF.

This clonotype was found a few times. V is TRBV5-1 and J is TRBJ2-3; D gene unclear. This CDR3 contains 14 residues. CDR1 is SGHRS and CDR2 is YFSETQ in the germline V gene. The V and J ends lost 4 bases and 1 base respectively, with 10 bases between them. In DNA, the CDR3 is TGCGCCAGCAGCGGTGATACTGGCACAGATACGCAGTATTTT. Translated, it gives CASSGDTGTDTQYF.

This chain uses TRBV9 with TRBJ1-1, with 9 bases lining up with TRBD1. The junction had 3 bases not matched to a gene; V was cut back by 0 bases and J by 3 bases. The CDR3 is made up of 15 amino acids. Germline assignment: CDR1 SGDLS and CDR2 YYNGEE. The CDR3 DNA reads TGTGCCAGCAGCGTAGGGGGACAGGGCGACACTGAAGCTTTCTTT. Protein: CASSVGGQGDTEAFF.

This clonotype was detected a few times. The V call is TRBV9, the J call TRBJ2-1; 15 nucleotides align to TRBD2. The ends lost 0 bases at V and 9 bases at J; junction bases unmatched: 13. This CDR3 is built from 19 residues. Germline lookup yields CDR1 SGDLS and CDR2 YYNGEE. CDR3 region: CASSVGGLAGGPVFSEQFF. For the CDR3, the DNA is TGTGCCAGCAGCGTAGGAGGACTAGCGGGAGGGCCGGTTTTCAGTGAGCAGTTCTTC.

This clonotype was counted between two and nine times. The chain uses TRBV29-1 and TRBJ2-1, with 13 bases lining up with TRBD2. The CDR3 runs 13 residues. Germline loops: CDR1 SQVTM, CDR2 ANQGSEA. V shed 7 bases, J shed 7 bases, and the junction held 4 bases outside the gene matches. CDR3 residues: CSAGLAGVNEQFF. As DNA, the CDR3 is TGCAGCGCCGGACTAGCGGGAGTTAATGAGCAGTTCTTC.

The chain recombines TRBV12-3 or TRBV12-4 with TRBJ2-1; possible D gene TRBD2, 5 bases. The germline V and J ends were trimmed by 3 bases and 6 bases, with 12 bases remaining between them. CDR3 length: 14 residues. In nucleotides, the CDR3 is TGTGCCAGCAGTTTTACTAGATCGGGCAATGAGCAGTTCTTC. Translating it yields CASSFTRSGNEQFF.

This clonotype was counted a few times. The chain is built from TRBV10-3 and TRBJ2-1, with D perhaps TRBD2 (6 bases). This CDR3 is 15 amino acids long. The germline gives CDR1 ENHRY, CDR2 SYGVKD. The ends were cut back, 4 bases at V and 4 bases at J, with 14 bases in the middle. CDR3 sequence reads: CAISVRGIDYNEQFF. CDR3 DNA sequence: TGTGCCATCAGTGTTCGGGGGATAGATTACAATGAGCAGTTCTTC.